This T cell receptor (beta chain) was observed in a study of blood T cell repertoires in COVID-19. Study-wide context: Spain, Italy and the United States supplied samples that represented acute and convalescent COVID-19. Sample material is recorded as cDNA or gDNA derived from T cells, B-cell-depleted T cells, or PBMCs.

In germline, CDR1 is SGHNT, CDR2 YYREEE (reference sequence). Unmatched junction bases numbered 11, after V lost 3 bases and J lost 1 base. This CDR3 comprises 17 residues. Some clones are missing from TCRdb's copy, which holds only in-frame ones; the method was immunoSEQ multiplex PCR. The sample carries over 100,000 clones, 70% to 85% recorded once. This TCR was recovered from a woman aged 60 to 75 with acute or convalescent COVID-19. The material sequenced was peripheral blood. The chain combines TRBV5-4 with TRBJ2-3; TRBD1 matches 7 bases. CDR3 bases: TGTGCCAGCAGCTCCTTTCGAACCGGGACAGGCACAGATACGCAGTATTTT. It codes for CASSSFRTGTGTDTQYF.